Each of the 10 T cell receptor beta chains below was sequenced from the same sample in a study of blood T cells in healthy people across ages. Through a sample-barcoded 5' primer and a J-beta primer mix, a second PCR was run for 7 to 11 cycles. TCRdb itself ran the 5' RACE reads through MiXCR, one entry per CDR3 protein. The repertoire holds about 620,000 distinct CDR3 sequences, with around 21% as singletons. Sequenced: blood. Receptors were obtained from a man between 65 and 85 years old in good health.

On this clonotype itself: A much larger clone sits a single nucleotide away, making a read error possible. The CDR3: CASSFERYYNEQSF. The CDR3, as DNA: TGTGCCAGCAGCTTCGAGCGGTACTACAATGAGCAGTCCTTC. This rearrangement joins TRBV7-8 to TRBJ2-1; a weak D match, TRBD2 (5 bases). The germline CDR1 and CDR2 sequences are SGHVS and FQNEAQ. This CDR3 is 14 amino acids long.

As for this clonotype: Compared with germline, one end of the junction differs, possibly owing to a read error. The chain joins TRBV2 to TRBJ2-7; D unresolved. CDR3 length equals 12 residues. Germline V gene data show CDR1 as SNHLY and CDR2 as FYNNEI. This CDR3 is CSSTKSGVEQYF. The CDR3 nucleotides are TGTTCCAGCACCAAGAGTGGGGTCGAGCAGTACTTC. Full variable domain (remainder filled in from reference TRBV2 and TRBJ2-7): EPEVTQTPSHQVTQMGQEVILRCVPISNHLYFYWYRQILGQKVEFLVSFYNNEISEKSEIFDDQFSVERPDGSNFTLKIRSTKLEDSAMYFCSSTKSGVEQYFGPGTRLTVT.

The rearrangement links TRBV9 to TRBJ1-6, with unresolved D. The CDR3 contains 14 residues. V was trimmed by 2 bases and J by 7 bases, leaving 10 bases between them. Germline V lookup: CDR1 SGDLS, CDR2 YYNGEE. The CDR3 DNA reads as TGTGCCAGCAGCGTCGCGAGGGAGAATTCACCCCTCCACTTT. It yields the protein CASSVARENSPLHF.

This chain joins TRBV29-1 and TRBJ1-3; no clear D gene. V was cut by 0 bases and J by 0 bases, with 12 bases left in between. Germline values: CDR1 SQVTM, CDR2 ANQGSEA. CDR3 size: 16 residues. The CDR3 coding sequence is TGCAGCGTTGAAGATCGGATGGTCAACTCTGGAAACACCATATATTTT. Its translation: CSVEDRMVNSGNTIYF.

This clonotype occurred a few times. The rearrangement uses TRBV7-2 and TRBJ1-2; D perhaps matches TRBD1 (5 bases). Trimming pared 2 bases from V and 8 bases from J, leaving 9 bases between. This CDR3 has 12 amino acids. CDR1 and CDR2 from the germline V gene are SGHTA and FQGNSA. CDR3 bases: TGTGCCAGCAGCTTACCTGGGACGGGCTACACCTTC. This translates into CASSLPGTGYTF.

V gene TRBV6-4 combines with J gene TRBJ2-1, with D perhaps assigned TRBD1 or TRBD2 (6 bases each). The V end lost 6 bases, the J end lost 7 bases, and 16 bases lay between the germline ends. Germline V CDR1 and CDR2: MRHNA, SNTAGT. The CDR3 has 14 amino acids. The CDR3 sequence is CASSRTARGNEQFF. DNA of the CDR3: TGTGCCAGCAGCCGGACAGCCCGGGGGAATGAGCAGTTCTTC.

The table lists this clonotype with a count of one. The chain carries TRBV2 and TRBJ2-7, with 7 bases fitting TRBD2. CDR3 length equals 14 residues. Losses at the gene ends were 4 bases for V and 7 bases for J; bases not matched to a gene: 10. Germline V gene sequence: CDR1 SNHLY, CDR2 FYNNEI. Written as DNA, the CDR3 is TGTGCCAGCAGTGTGGAGGCGGGAGTGGGTGAGCAGTACTTC. It translates to CASSVEAGVGEQYF.

In this sample, this clonotype turned up a few times. The CDR3 DNA sequence: TGTGCCAGCAGCTATGGACTAGCGGAGACCTACGAGCAGTACTTC. Its protein is CASSYGLAETYEQYF. The V call is TRBV11-2, the J call TRBJ2-7, with 10 bases aligning to TRBD2. Trimming cost V 4 bases and J 2 bases; bases outside gene matches: 5. Germline values: CDR1 SGHAT, CDR2 FQNNGV. This CDR3 comprises 15 residues.

This clonotype has a handful of counts. V is TRBV14 and J is TRBJ2-5; 11 nucleotides align to TRBD2. Germline assignment: CDR1 SGHDN and CDR2 FVKESK. The length of the CDR3 is 17 residues. V trimming: 1 base; J trimming: 0 bases; junction bases outside the gene matches: 4. The DNA for the CDR3 is TGTGCCAGCAGCCAAGGGCTAGCGGGAGGTTACCAAGAGACCCAGTACTTC. Its translation is CASSQGLAGGYQETQYF.

The table lists this clonotype with a few counts. This sequence joins TRBV2 and TRBJ1-2; D is unresolved. Trimming stripped 6 bases from V and 8 bases from J, with 13 bases between. The CDR3 covers 12 residues. Germline CDR1 reads SNHLY; CDR2 reads FYNNEI. CDR3 sequence reads: CASRVGGHGYTF. The CDR3 DNA sequence: TGTGCCAGCAGGGTAGGAGGGCACGGCTACACCTTC.